This is a list of T cell receptor beta chains from one sample in a study of shared clonotypes between healthy human individuals. TCRdb keeps only in-frame clones here, not all; method: immunoSEQ multiplex PCR. The table lists over 2 million clones, around 95% of them singletons. Input material: naive CD4+ T cells sorted from blood. The receptors were gathered from a man between 18 and 35 years old in good health. Each CDR3 is given with its conserved first and last residue. The D gene is left open where the match is weak. A row's size may be missing; if present it is once, few, many or a size class.

d_call j_call clone_size v_call cdr3_nt cdr3_aa
NA TRBJ2-1 NA TRBV5-1 TGCGCCAGCAGCCCCGACTCCCTCAATGAGCAGTTCTTC CASSPDSLNEQFF
TRBD2 TRBJ2-1 NA TRBV14 TGTGCCAGCAGCCTCTGGACTAGCGGGAACGGTGAGCAGTTCTTC CASSLWTSGNGEQFF
NA TRBJ2-3 NA TRBV5-1 TGCGCCAGCAGCTTGGTTGGGGCAGATACGCAGTATTTT CASSLVGADTQYF
NA TRBJ1-1 once TRBV10-3 TGTGCCACTTCTCTTGGGGGGGAGTTATATGAAGCTTTCTTT CATSLGGELYEAFF
NA TRBJ1-1 NA TRBV9 TGTGCCAGCAGCGTAGGAGCGGGGGGCGCCCCCTCAAACACTGAAGCTTTCTTT CASSVGAGGAPSNTEAFF
TRBD2 TRBJ2-2 NA TRBV10-2 TGTGCCATGAGAACCTCGGGGGGGAACACCGGGGAGCTGTTTTTT CAMRTSGGNTGELFF
NA TRBJ2-7 once TRBV7-2 TGTGCCAGCAGCTTAGATCTTGTCGAGCAGTACTTC CASSLDLVEQYF
NA TRBJ2-7 NA TRBV5-1 TGCGCCAGCAGCTCAACTACCCCAGGCGGCGAGCAGTACTTC CASSSTTPGGEQYF
TRBD1 TRBJ1-6 NA TRBV7-2 TGTGCCAGCAGCCACGGGACAGGGCATTCACCCCTCCACTTT CASSHGTGHSPLHF
TRBD2 TRBJ2-7 NA TRBV18 TGTGCCAGCTCACGCGGGCTAGCGGGGGAGGAGCAGTACTTC CASSRGLAGEEQYF
NA TRBJ2-5 NA TRBV21-1 TGTGCCAGCAGCACAGGAAAGGGGACTAGCGGGGGCGAAGAGACCCAGTACTTC CASSTGKGTSGGEETQYF
TRBD1 TRBJ1-6 NA TRBV18 TGTGCCAGCTCACCCGGGCAGGGGGTTTCACCCCTCCACTTT CASSPGQGVSPLHF